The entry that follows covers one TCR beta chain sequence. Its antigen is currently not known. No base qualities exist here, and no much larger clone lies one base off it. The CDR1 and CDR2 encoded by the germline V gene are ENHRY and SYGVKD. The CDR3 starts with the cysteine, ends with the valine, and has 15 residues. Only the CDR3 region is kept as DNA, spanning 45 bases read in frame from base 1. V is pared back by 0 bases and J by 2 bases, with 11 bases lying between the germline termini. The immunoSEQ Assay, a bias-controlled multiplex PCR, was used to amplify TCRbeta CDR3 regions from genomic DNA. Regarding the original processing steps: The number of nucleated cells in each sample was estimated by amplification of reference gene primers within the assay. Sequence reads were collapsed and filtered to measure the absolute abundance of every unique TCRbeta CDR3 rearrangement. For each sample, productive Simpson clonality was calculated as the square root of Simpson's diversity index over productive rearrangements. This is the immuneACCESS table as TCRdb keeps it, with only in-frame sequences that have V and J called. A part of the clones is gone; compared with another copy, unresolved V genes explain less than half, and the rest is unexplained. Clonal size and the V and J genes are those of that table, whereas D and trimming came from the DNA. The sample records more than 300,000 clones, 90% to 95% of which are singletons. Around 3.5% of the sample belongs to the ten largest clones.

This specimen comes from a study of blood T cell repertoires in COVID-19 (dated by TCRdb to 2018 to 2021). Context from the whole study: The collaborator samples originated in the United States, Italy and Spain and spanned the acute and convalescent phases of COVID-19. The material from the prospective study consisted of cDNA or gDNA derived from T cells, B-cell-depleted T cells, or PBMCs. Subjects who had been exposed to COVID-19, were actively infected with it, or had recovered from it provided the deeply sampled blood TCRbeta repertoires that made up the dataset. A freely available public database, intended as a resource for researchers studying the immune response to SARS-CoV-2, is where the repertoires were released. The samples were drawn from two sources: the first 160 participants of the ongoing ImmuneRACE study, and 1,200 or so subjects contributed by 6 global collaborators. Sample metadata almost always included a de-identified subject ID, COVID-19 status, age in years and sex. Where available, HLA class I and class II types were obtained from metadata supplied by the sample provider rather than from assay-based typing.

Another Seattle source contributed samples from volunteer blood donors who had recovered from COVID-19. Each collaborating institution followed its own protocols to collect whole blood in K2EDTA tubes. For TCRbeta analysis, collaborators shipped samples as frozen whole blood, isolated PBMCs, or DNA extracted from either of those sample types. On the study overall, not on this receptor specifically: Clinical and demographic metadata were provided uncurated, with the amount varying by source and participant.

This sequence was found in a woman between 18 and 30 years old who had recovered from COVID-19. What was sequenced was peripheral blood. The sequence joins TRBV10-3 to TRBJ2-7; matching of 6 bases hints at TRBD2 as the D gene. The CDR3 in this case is CAISESRTGAYEQYV. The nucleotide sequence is TGTGCCATCAGTGAGTCCCGGACGGGAGCCTACGAGCAGTACGTC.